These 27 T cell receptor beta chains came from one sample sequenced in a study of CXCR3-negative and CXCR3-positive naive CD8 T cells. Their cognate antigens are unknown. UMI-tagged TRB cDNA libraries were built via 5' RACE. TCRdb re-called the 5' RACE reads; every CDR3 protein appears as one record, without DNA. In all, the sample yields some 130,000 distinct CDR3 sequences. Study outcomes and limitations: CXCR3-positive naive cells had more hydrophobic TRB CDR3s than CXCR3-negative naive cells.

The sample comprised naive CXCR3+ CD8+ T cells from blood. Subset specified: CD45RO-CCR7+CD27+CD95- naive CD8+ T cells expressing CXCR3 (TNR3+). These receptors were taken from a human donor in good health. Some clones in this sample may be carry-over from other donors' samples.

V usage is TRBV30 and J usage is TRBJ1-1; the TRBD1 assignment by TCRdb is unverifiable without DNA. This CDR3 has 18 residues. The germline V gene has CDR1 GTSNPN and CDR2 SVGIG (reference sequence). The CDR3 sequence is CAWSGGTGTVRLNTEAFF.

The chain links TRBV19 to TRBJ2-1; with no DNA, the TCRdb D assignment of TRBD2 cannot be verified. Germline CDR1 reads LNHDA; CDR2 reads SQIVND (reference sequence). The CDR3 runs to 17 residues. Here the CDR3 reads CASSIRTSGRAHNEQFF.

The chain is built from TRBV20-1 and TRBJ1-1; the D gene TCRdb calls, TRBD1, cannot be checked with no DNA. This CDR3 contains 14 residues. Germline CDR1 is DFQATT and CDR2 is SNEGSKA (reference sequence). The CDR3 sequence is CSAPYGQGHTEAFF.

The chain uses TRBV6-6 and TRBJ2-7; TCRdb designates TRBD1, a call that cannot be tested without DNA. Germline CDR1 reads MNHNY; CDR2 reads SVGAGI (reference sequence). This CDR3 has 15 amino acids. The CDR3 loop is CASSYSGTGGYEQYF.

The V call is TRBV29-1, the J call TRBJ1-4; TCRdb reports TRBD1, a call that lacks DNA to check it against. The CDR3 runs 11 residues. Germline-derived CDR1 and CDR2 are SQVTM and ANQGSEA. This chain's CDR3 is CSVQGQLGLFF.

The V call is TRBV4-1, the J call TRBJ2-5. Germline V gene data show CDR1 as MGHRA and CDR2 as YSYEKL. This CDR3 comprises 15 residues. The CDR3 is CASSQDNPSGETQYF.

The chain's CDR3 is CASSPGRTNTEAFF. The chain joins TRBV6-2 or TRBV6-3 to TRBJ1-1. The CDR3 length is 14 residues. The germline V gene encodes CDR1 MNHEY and CDR2 SVGEGT.

J is TRBJ2-7 and V is TRBV28; TCRdb indicates TRBD1, and absent DNA this call remains unverified. Germline CDR1 is MDHEN and CDR2 is SYDVKM. The CDR3 runs 14 residues. The CDR3 loop reads CASEPGQGVYEQYF.

This rearrangement joins TRBV7-9 to TRBJ2-3; TCRdb's D call, TRBD2, is unchecked because there is no DNA. The CDR3 covers 15 residues. CDR1 is SEHNR, CDR2 FQNEAQ, per germline (reference sequence). CDR3: CASSVRESGSDTQYF.

V gene TRBV15 combines with J gene TRBJ2-1; TCRdb outputs TRBD2, but without DNA this stays unchecked. From germline, CDR1 is LNHNV and CDR2 YYDKDF (reference sequence). The CDR3 has 18 residues. The CDR3 loop reads CATSRGLPGLAGVDEQFF. Combining the CDR3 with reference TRBV15 and TRBJ2-1 gives the whole variable domain DAMVIQNPRYQVTQFGKPVTLSCSQTLNHNVMYWYQQKSSQAPKLLFHYYDKDFNNEADTPDNFQSRRPNTSFCFLDIRSPGLGDTAMYLCATSRGLPGLAGVDEQFFGPGTRLTVL.

The rearrangement links TRBV14 to TRBJ2-1. This CDR3 has 16 amino acids. Germline V gene sequence: CDR1 SGHDN, CDR2 FVKESK. CDR3 sequence: CASSQGEGGSYNEQFF.

The V call is TRBV10-2, the J call TRBJ2-7; absent DNA, TCRdb's TRBD1 call cannot be checked. This CDR3 comprises 14 residues. Germline CDR1 and CDR2: WSHSY and SAAADI. The CDR3 sequence is CASTDGGLGGEQYF.

The chain uses TRBV10-3 and TRBJ2-1; TCRdb outputs TRBD2, but without DNA this stays unchecked. There are 13 residues in the CDR3. Germline CDR1 is ENHRY and CDR2 is SYGVKD. This CDR3 reads CAINRGVNGEQFF.

The genes are TRBV12-3 or TRBV12-4 and TRBJ2-5. The CDR3 runs to 11 residues. CDR3 sequence reads: CASSFWETQYF.

V usage is TRBV28 and J usage is TRBJ2-7; TCRdb picks TRBD2, but there is no DNA to check that call. This CDR3 spans 15 amino acids. In germline, CDR1 is MDHEN, CDR2 SYDVKM. The CDR3 sequence: CASNLLAGARYEQYF.

The gene calls are TRBV4-1 and TRBJ1-1. This CDR3 is built from 14 residues. CDR1 and CDR2 (germline): MGHRA, YSYEKL. CDR3 sequence: CASSQDLDNTEAFF.

The rearrangement links TRBV7-6 to TRBJ2-5; TCRdb selects TRBD2, and the lack of DNA leaves this call unchecked. The V gene's germline CDR1 is SGHVS and CDR2 FNYEAQ. CDR3 size: 18 residues. The CDR3 reads CASSLNGPAGGVQETQYF.

The gene calls are TRBV20-1 and TRBJ1-5; the D gene TCRdb calls, TRBD1, cannot be checked with no DNA. Germline CDR1 DFQATT, CDR2 SNEGSKA (reference sequence). The CDR3 runs to 13 residues. CDR3 in amino acids: CSARGQGVQPQHF.

The rearrangement joins TRBV5-1 to TRBJ2-3; TCRdb calls TRBD2, which cannot be checked without DNA. This CDR3 contains 17 residues. The germline V gene encodes CDR1 SGHRS and CDR2 YFSETQ. CDR3: CASSLTAASGSTDTQYF.

The rearrangement uses TRBV20-1 and TRBJ2-7; TCRdb returns TRBD2, unconfirmable since there is no DNA. This CDR3 contains 18 residues. Germline V gives CDR1 DFQATT, CDR2 SNEGSKA (reference sequence). CDR3 region: CSASQYLTSPWEGYEQYF.

The rearrangement joins TRBV7-2 to TRBJ2-7; the D gene TCRdb calls, TRBD2, cannot be checked with no DNA. Germline V lookup: CDR1 SGHTA, CDR2 FQGNSA. The CDR3 consists of 15 residues. The CDR3 spells CASSLSQGPDYEQYF.

The chain joins TRBV9 to TRBJ2-3; the TCRdb call, TRBD2, lacks DNA for checking. Per the germline V gene, CDR1 is SGDLS and CDR2 is YYNGEE. The CDR3 runs to 13 residues. CDR3 in amino acids: CASSQWGEDTQYF.

The gene calls are TRBV4-3 and TRBJ1-1; TCRdb picks TRBD1, but there is no DNA to check that call. The germline gives CDR1 LGHNA, CDR2 YSLEER. CDR3 length: 16 residues. CDR3 residues: CASSQEGQGAVTEAFF.

V usage is TRBV29-1 and J usage is TRBJ1-2; TCRdb calls TRBD1, which cannot be checked without DNA. Germline values: CDR1 SQVTM, CDR2 ANQGSEA. CDR3 length equals 14 residues. The chain's CDR3 is CSVEGAQGIYGYTF. Full variable domain (missing parts from reference TRBV29-1 and TRBJ1-2): SAVISQKPSRDICQRGTSLTIQCQVDSQVTMMFWYRQQPGQSLTLIATANQGSEATYESGFVIDKFPISRPNLTFSTLTVSNMSPEDSSIYLCSVEGAQGIYGYTFGSGTRLTVV.

This chain joins TRBV29-1 and TRBJ2-7; TCRdb picks TRBD1, but there is no DNA to check that call. Germline lookup yields CDR1 SQVTM and CDR2 ANQGSEA. The CDR3 totals 15 residues. CDR3 sequence: CSVEVELGPPYEQYF.

The chain uses TRBV27 and TRBJ2-7; TCRdb lists TRBD1, though no DNA is available to test this call. This CDR3 has 12 residues. Germline CDR1 and CDR2: MNHEY and SMNVEV (reference sequence). This CDR3 reads CASSYDSYEQYF.

V usage is TRBV29-1 and J usage is TRBJ2-2. The CDR3 runs to 15 residues. CDR1 SQVTM and CDR2 ANQGSEA come from the germline V gene. CDR3 sequence: CSVCEGRQNTGELFF.